These 7 T cell receptor beta chains share one sample of origin, sequenced in a study of blood T cell repertoires in COVID-19. The table came from immunoSEQ multiplex PCR; TCRdb's copy has only in-frame clones and leaves some out. The profile shows 400,000 to 450,000 clones, 70% to 90% of them singletons. The specimen sequenced was peripheral blood. All receptors derive from a man aged 18 to 30 with COVID-19, enrolled during active disease.

The CDR3 reads CASSFQGLSTIYF. The DNA for the CDR3 is TGTGCCAGCAGCTTTCAGGGTCTCAGCACCATATATTTT. The rearrangement uses TRBV11-2 and TRBJ1-3, with D perhaps TRBD1 (5 bases). Trimming removed 3 bases at V and 9 bases at J, with 12 bases between. Germline CDR1 reads SGHAT; CDR2 reads FQNNGV. CDR3 length equals 13 residues.

J is TRBJ1-2 and V is TRBV4-1; D might be TRBD1 (5 bases). The germline gives CDR1 MGHRA, CDR2 YSYEKL. Between the trimmed V and J ends, which lost 5 bases and 5 bases, there was a span of 15 bases. There are 14 residues in the CDR3. This CDR3 reads CASSAQTEGYGYTF. In DNA form, the CDR3 reads TGCGCCAGCAGCGCCCAAACGGAGGGGTATGGCTACACCTTC.

The chain couples TRBV2 to TRBJ1-1; unclear D gene. Germline-derived CDR1 and CDR2 are SNHLY and FYNNEI. V lost 7 bases and J 1 base, leaving 7 bases between the germline ends. The CDR3 runs to 12 residues. CDR3 protein: CASTSGNTEAFF. The CDR3 DNA reads as TGTGCCAGCACTTCCGGGAACACTGAAGCTTTCTTT.

V gene TRBV6-5 combines with J gene TRBJ1-1; TRBD1 aligns across 8 bases. The CDR3 has 16 amino acids. Germline-derived CDR1 and CDR2 are MNHEY and SVGAGI. V trimming: 4 bases; J trimming: 0 bases; junction bases outside the gene matches: 7. The CDR3 region has the DNA TGTGCCAGCAGTTGGAGACAGGGGAGGGTGAACACTGAAGCTTTCTTT. It yields the protein CASSWRQGRVNTEAFF.

The chain couples TRBV7-9 to TRBJ1-1; D unresolved. Germline V gene lookup returns CDR1 SEHNR and CDR2 FQNEAQ (reference sequence). Trimming pared 10 bases from V and 0 bases from J, leaving 12 bases between. This CDR3 contains 13 residues. As DNA, the CDR3 is TGTGCCACGTTTCGAGCGTTGAACACTGAAGCTTTCTTT. It is translated as CATFRALNTEAFF.

The V call is TRBV5-5, the J call TRBJ2-5; 9 nucleotides align to TRBD1. J lost 2 bases, V lost 5 bases, and 4 bases had no gene match. Germline CDR1 reads SGHKS; CDR2 reads YYEKEE (reference sequence). CDR3 length: 14 residues. DNA of the CDR3: TGTGCCAGCAGTCGGACAGGGGTTCAAGAGACCCAGTACTTC. It yields the protein CASSRTGVQETQYF.

J is TRBJ1-6 and V is TRBV9; the match to TRBD1 covers 8 bases. This CDR3 spans 15 amino acids. Trimming took 4 bases from V and 10 from J; bases not matched to a gene: 10. From germline, CDR1 is SGDLS and CDR2 YYNGEE. CDR3 coding DNA: TGTGCCAGCAGCTCCCAGGACAGGGTACGGTCACCCCTCCACTTT. This translates into CASSSQDRVRSPLHF.